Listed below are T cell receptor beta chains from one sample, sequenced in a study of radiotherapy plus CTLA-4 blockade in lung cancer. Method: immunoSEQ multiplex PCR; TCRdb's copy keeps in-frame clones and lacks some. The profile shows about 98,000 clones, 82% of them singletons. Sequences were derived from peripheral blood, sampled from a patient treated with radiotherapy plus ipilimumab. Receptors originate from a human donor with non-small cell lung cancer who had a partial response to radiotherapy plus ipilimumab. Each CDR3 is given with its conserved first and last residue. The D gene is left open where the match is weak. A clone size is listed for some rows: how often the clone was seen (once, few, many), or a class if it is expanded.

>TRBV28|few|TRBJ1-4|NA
CASRTRGIQGEKLFF
TGTGCCAGCAGGACTCGGGGGATTCAAGGTGAAAAACTGTTTTTT
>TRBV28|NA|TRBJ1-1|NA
CASSLTSGFTSTEAFF
TGTGCCAGCAGTTTGACCTCGGGGTTTACGAGCACTGAAGCTTTCTTT
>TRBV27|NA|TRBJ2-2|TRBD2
CASSFRPGTRGPGELFF
TGTGCCAGCAGTTTTCGACCCGGGACTAGAGGGCCCGGGGAGCTGTTTTTT
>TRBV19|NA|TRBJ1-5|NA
CASSIDTGLNQPQHF
TGTGCCAGTAGTATAGACACAGGGCTCAATCAGCCCCAGCATTTT
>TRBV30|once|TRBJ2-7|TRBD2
CAWRGLAGAVNEQYF
TGTGCCTGGAGGGGGTTAGCGGGAGCCGTGAACGAGCAGTACTTC
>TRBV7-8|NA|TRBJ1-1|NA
CASSLHREDTEAFF
TGTGCCAGCAGCTTACACCGAGAGGACACTGAAGCTTTCTTT
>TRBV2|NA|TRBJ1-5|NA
CASSRTGDLGPQHF
TGTGCCAGCAGTCGGACGGGGGATTTGGGGCCCCAGCATTTT
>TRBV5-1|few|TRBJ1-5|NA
CASSLDGGQPQHF
TGCGCCAGCAGCTTGGACGGGGGGCAGCCCCAGCATTTT
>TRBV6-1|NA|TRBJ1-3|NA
CASSELPDSGNTIYF
TGTGCCAGCAGTGAACTCCCAGACTCTGGAAACACCATATATTTT
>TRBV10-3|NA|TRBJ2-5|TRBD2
CAISESKVAGGPLWQETQYF
TGTGCCATCAGTGAGTCGAAGGTAGCGGGAGGGCCTTTATGGCAAGAGACCCAGTACTTC
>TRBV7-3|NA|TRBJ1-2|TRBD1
CASSPDRGKGGYTF
TGTGCCAGCAGTCCGGACAGGGGGAAAGGGGGCTACACCTTC
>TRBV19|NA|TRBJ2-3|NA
CASRDQRSTDTQYF
TGTGCCAGCAGAGACCAGCGGAGCACAGATACGCAGTATTTT
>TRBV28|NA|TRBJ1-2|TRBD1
CASSLWRGQGPSNGYTF
TGTGCCAGCAGTTTATGGAGGGGACAGGGACCGAGTAATGGCTACACCTTC
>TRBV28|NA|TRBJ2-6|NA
CASSFKREGVLTF
TGTGCCAGCAGTTTTAAAAGAGAGGGCGTCCTGACTTTC
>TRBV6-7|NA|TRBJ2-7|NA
CASTNLWLILYEQYF
TGTGCCAGCACCAACCTCTGGCTTATTCTCTACGAGCAGTACTTC
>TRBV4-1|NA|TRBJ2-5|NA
CASSQDWTAQTQYF
TGCGCCAGCAGCCAAGATTGGACAGCTCAGACCCAGTACTTC
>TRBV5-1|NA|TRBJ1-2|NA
CASSLDGGYGYTF
TGCGCCAGCAGCTTGGACGGGGGCTATGGCTACACCTTC
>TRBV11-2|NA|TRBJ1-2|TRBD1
CASSFHRGGTGGYTF
TGTGCCAGCAGCTTTCACAGGGGTGGGACCGGTGGCTACACCTTC
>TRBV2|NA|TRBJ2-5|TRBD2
CASSRRLAGGPQETQYF
TGTGCCAGCAGTAGACGACTAGCGGGAGGCCCTCAAGAGACCCAGTACTTC
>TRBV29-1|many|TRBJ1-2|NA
CSVENGGNYGYTF
TGCAGCGTTGAAAACGGGGGGAACTATGGCTACACCTTC
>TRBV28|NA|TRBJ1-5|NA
CASSLGQGLNQPQHF
TGTGCCAGCAGTTTAGGGCAGGGGTTAAATCAGCCCCAGCATTTT
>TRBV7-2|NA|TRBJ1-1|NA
CASSLAIGGGPEAFF
TGTGCCAGCAGCTTAGCTATCGGGGGTGGCCCTGAAGCTTTCTTT
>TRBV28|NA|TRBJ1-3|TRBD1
CASSLYGTGGNTIYF
TGTGCCAGCAGTTTATATGGGACAGGGGGAAACACCATATATTTT
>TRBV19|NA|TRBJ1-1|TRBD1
CASSINAGGGGAFF
TGTGCCAGTAGTATAAATGCAGGGGGCGGCGGAGCTTTCTTT
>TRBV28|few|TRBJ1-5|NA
CASSFGQGHQPQHF
TGTGCCAGCAGTTTCGGTCAGGGTCATCAGCCCCAGCATTTT
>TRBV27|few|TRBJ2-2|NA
CASTRNREGTGELFF
TGTGCCTCAACACGGAACAGGGAGGGTACCGGGGAGCTGTTTTTT
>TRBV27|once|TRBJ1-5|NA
CASSLQGEPQHF
TGTGCCAGCAGCCTTCAGGGCGAACCCCAGCATTTT
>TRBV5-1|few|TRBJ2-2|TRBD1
CASSYPTGGANTGELFF
TGCGCCAGCAGCTATCCCACAGGGGGCGCCAACACCGGGGAGCTGTTTTTT
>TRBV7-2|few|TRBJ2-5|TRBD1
CASSDARGRKTQYF
TGTGCCAGCAGCGACGCTAGGGGGCGAAAGACCCAGTACTTC
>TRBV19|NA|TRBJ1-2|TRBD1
CASSFLPGQAYNGYTF
TGTGCCAGTAGTTTTCTCCCGGGACAGGCCTACAATGGCTATACCTTC
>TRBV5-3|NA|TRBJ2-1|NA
CARSTGTRSAQFF
TGTGCCAGAAGCACCGGTACTAGGTCTGCGCAGTTCTTC
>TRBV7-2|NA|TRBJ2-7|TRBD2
CASSLRQTSGSPQVREQYF
TGTGCCAGCAGCTTAAGGCAGACTAGCGGGAGTCCTCAGGTTCGCGAGCAGTACTTC
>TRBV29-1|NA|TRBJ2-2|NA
CSVSGQLNTGELFF
TGCAGCGTTTCGGGACAACTCAACACCGGGGAGCTGTTTTTT
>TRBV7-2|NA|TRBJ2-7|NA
CASSLEFGALPVEQYF
TGTGCCAGCAGCTTAGAATTTGGAGCGCTCCCGGTGGAGCAGTACTTC
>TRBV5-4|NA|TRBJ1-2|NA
CASSLAGVDYGYTF
TGTGCCAGCAGCTTGGCCGGAGTAGACTATGGCTACACCTTC
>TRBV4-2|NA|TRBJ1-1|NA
CASSQDSGVVATEAFF
TGTGCCAGCAGCCAAGACTCAGGGGTGGTGGCCACTGAAGCTTTCTTT
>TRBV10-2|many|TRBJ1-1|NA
CASSESGAAGARTEAFF
TGCGCCAGCAGTGAGTCGGGGGCGGCGGGGGCGCGGACTGAAGCTTTCTTT
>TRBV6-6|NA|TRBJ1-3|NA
CASSSLRVSGNTIYF
TGTGCCAGCAGTTCCCTAAGAGTCTCTGGAAACACCATATATTTT
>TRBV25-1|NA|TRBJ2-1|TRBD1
CASSELGTGVTYNEQFF
TGTGCCAGCAGTGAATTGGGGACAGGGGTCACCTACAATGAGCAGTTCTTC
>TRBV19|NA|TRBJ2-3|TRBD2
CASSISAGVGDTQYF
TGTGCCAGTAGTATATCGGCGGGAGTAGGAGATACGCAGTATTTT
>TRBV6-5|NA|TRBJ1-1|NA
CASSEQRGFTEAFF
TGTGCCAGCAGTGAACAGCGGGGCTTCACTGAAGCTTTCTTT